The source of this TCR beta chain is a study of graft-versus-host responses after intestinal transplantation. Across the whole study: Recipients obtained multivisceral, liver-intestinal, or isolated intestinal transplants.

A word on this clone: Its antigen is as yet unknown.

Study-wide results and caveats: Allografts of one patient group, those with graft-donor T cell macrochimerism, had high graft-versus-host to host-versus-graft clonal ratios. Analysis identified GvH clones in recipient marrow, with some appearing first in ileum or blood.

The CDR3 runs to 13 residues. V trimming: 7 bases; J trimming: 4 bases; junction bases outside the gene matches: 3. Germline assignment: CDR1 SGHRS and CDR2 YFSETQ. Using immunoSEQ multiplex PCR, the repertoire was profiled, and TCRdb retains in-frame clones only, with some absent. The sample has about 39,000 clones; about 92% are singletons. The starting material was PBMCs, obtained approximately 740 days after intestinal transplantation. The chain recombines TRBV5-1 with TRBJ2-1; 9 bases are shared with TRBD1. The clonotype comes from a human patient who received an intestinal transplant, so some T cells may come from the graft donor. CDR3 loop: CASRDREYNEQFF. CDR3 in DNA: TGCGCCAGCCGGGACAGGGAATACAATGAGCAGTTCTTC.